The clone carrying this T cell receptor beta chain was seen a few times. Its cognate antigen is unknown. This sample is part of a study of CD8 T cells in ankylosing spondylitis. A single record per CDR3 protein comes from TCRdb applying MiXCR to the 5' RACE reads. This table has approximately 200,000 distinct CDR3 sequences, more than 10% appearing once. Study-level points and caveats: CD8+ disease-linked clones were present at relatively low frequencies in blood. About 8 highly homologous variants made up a TCR beta motif, and this motif appeared characteristic of ankylosing spondylitis blood. Disease-linked clones reportedly showed significant enrichment in matched ankylosing spondylitis synovial fluid.

V was pared by 6 bases and J by 7 bases, with 7 bases of the junction left unmatched. Germline V gene lookup returns CDR1 DFQATT and CDR2 SNEGSKA (reference sequence). The CDR3 extends over 12 amino acids. The receptor was derived from a male donor with ankylosing spondylitis or in good health (not recorded which). V gene TRBV20-1 combines with J gene TRBJ1-1; 8 nucleotides match TRBD1. The sample consisted of blood, either unsorted or a sorted T cell fraction (not recorded which). CDR3: CSAKTGGSEAFF. CDR3 coding DNA: TGCAGTGCCAAAACAGGGGGGAGTGAAGCTTTCTTT.